The rows below give T cell receptor beta chains drawn from one sample of a study of blood T cell repertoires in COVID-19. Clones were sequenced by immunoSEQ multiplex PCR, and TCRdb holds only the in-frame ones, with some missing. The sample yields around 300,000 clones, nearly 90% seen once. Sequencing was done on a sample of PBMCs or T cells enriched from blood (not recorded which). These TCRs come from a woman between 18 and 30 years old with acute COVID-19. CDR3s include the opening cysteine and the closing phenylalanine or tryptophan.

V	CDR3
TRBV5-4	CASSPGLAGYNEQFF
TRBV9	CASSLRTSGFLNEQFF
TRBV24-1	CATSDFGGKEQYF
TRBV11-2	CASSLDRVRSDNYGYTF
TRBV6-1	CASSELQGPNEQFF
TRBV27	CASSSGLAVAKNIQYF
TRBV12-3/TRBV12-4	CASSPVVGEQYF
TRBV4-3	CASSQAPGQAYEQYF
TRBV27	CASSGGLAGGSGANVLTF
TRBV5-8	CASSWSPLTSGGYF
TRBV3-1/TRBV3-2	CASSRLDTEAFF
TRBV12-5	CASGLVTNRMGGKGYTF